What follows are 12 T cell receptor beta chains derived from one specimen sequenced in a study of human T cells and chemical hapten exposure. Time point noted: patch test 2, 6 weeks after DPC sensitization. The treatment denotes: therapeutic diphenylcyclopropenone sensitization with weekly scalp DPC. MiXCR, applied by TCRdb to the RACE reads, yields one record per CDR3 protein. Of around 42,000 distinct CDR3 sequences listed, approximately 3.4% are singletons. The sample here was whole blood, taken in connection with sensitization to the hapten diphenylcyclopropenone (DPC). The receptor set was obtained from a man aged 35 to 55 with alopecia areata. Some clones in this sample may be carry-over from other donors' samples.

Ten or more counts support this clonotype. The chain uses TRBV3-1 and TRBJ1-3; D remains unclear. Trimming took off 1 base at V and 0 bases at J, with 10 bases between the two ends. Germline V lookup: CDR1 LGHDT, CDR2 YNNKEL (reference sequence). The CDR3 covers 16 residues. CDR3 protein: CASSQVFGSSGNTIYF. CDR3 nucleotides: TGTGCCAGCAGCCAAGTGTTCGGGAGCTCTGGAAACACCATATATTTT.

This clonotype showed up many times. This sequence joins TRBV12-3 or TRBV12-4 and TRBJ2-1; 9 nucleotides line up with TRBD2. Trimming removed 5 bases from V and 4 bases from J; junction bases left unmatched: 6. The CDR3 covers 15 residues. The CDR3 protein is CASSRSSGEYNEQFF. The CDR3 DNA is TGTGCCAGCAGTAGATCTAGCGGGGAGTACAATGAGCAGTTCTTC.

At least ten counts were recorded for this clonotype. The chain uses TRBV5-6 and TRBJ2-7; possibly TRBD2 for D (6 bases). Trimming took off 1 base at V and 4 bases at J, with 12 bases between the two ends. The V gene's germline CDR1 is SGHDT and CDR2 YYEEEE. This CDR3 has 14 residues. The CDR3 coding sequence is TGTGCCAGCAGCTTGTGGCGGGGAACTTACGAGCAGTACTTC. Protein: CASSLWRGTYEQYF.

This clonotype has more than one count but fewer than ten. The J gene is TRBJ2-2, the V gene TRBV10-1; D is unclear. V was clipped by 5 bases and J by 5 bases, with 9 bases between them. The CDR3 contains 13 residues. From germline, CDR1 is WNHNN and CDR2 SYGVQD (reference sequence). CDR3 bases: TGCGCCAGCAGTATGGATCGGACCGGGGAGCTGTTTTTT. This codes for CASSMDRTGELFF.

The DNA for the CDR3 is TGCAGCGTTGGCGGGACAATCACCTACGAGCAGTACTTC. Translated, it gives CSVGGTITYEQYF. The rearrangement links TRBV29-1 to TRBJ2-7, with D tentatively TRBD1 or TRBD2 (6 bases each). V lost 4 bases, J lost 2 bases, and 12 bases lay in between. The CDR3 has 13 amino acids. Germline loops: CDR1 SQVTM, CDR2 ANQGSEA.

The genes are TRBV7-2 and TRBJ2-3; TRBD1 matches 8 bases. The CDR3 loop spans 15 amino acids. The V segment lost 3 bases and the J segment 2 bases; nucleotides outside the gene matches: 4. Germline assignment: CDR1 SGHTA and CDR2 FQGNSA. The CDR3 coding sequence is TGTGCCAGCAGCTTGGGGACAGGCTACACAGATACGCAGTATTTT. Its protein is CASSLGTGYTDTQYF.

This clonotype was recorded at least ten times. CDR3 bases: TGTGCCAGCAGCCAAAGTTCCTACAATGAGCAGTTCTTC. It translates to CASSQSSYNEQFF. This sequence joins TRBV3-1 and TRBJ2-1; D is unresolved. CDR1 and CDR2 (germline): LGHDT, YNNKEL (reference sequence). The CDR3 loop spans 13 amino acids. V lost 2 bases and J lost 1, with 3 bases in between.

The table lists this clonotype with a few counts. The J gene is TRBJ2-5, the V gene TRBV6-6; possible D gene TRBD2, 7 bases. Germline CDR1 is MNHNY and CDR2 is SVGAGI (reference sequence). The ends were cut back, 5 bases at V and 5 bases at J, with 21 bases in the middle. This CDR3 contains 16 residues. The CDR3 protein is CASSHFPGGEEETQYF. The CDR3 nucleotides are TGTGCCAGCAGTCACTTTCCGGGGGGCGAGGAGGAGACCCAGTACTTC.

This clonotype was recorded many times. This chain connects TRBV12-3 or TRBV12-4 to TRBJ1-5, with D perhaps matching TRBD1 (6 bases). This CDR3 comprises 15 residues. The V end was cut by 8 bases, the J end by 3 bases, with 17 bases between. CDR3 DNA: TGTGCCAGCCAACAGGGTTGGGTTAACAATCAGCCCCAGCATTTT. It yields the protein CASQQGWVNNQPQHF.

This clonotype was observed many times. The CDR3 coding sequence is TGCAGTGCCTCCTCGGCAGGTCGGGAGCAGTACTTC. It codes for CSASSAGREQYF. V usage is TRBV20-1 and J usage is TRBJ2-7; no firm D call. The length of the CDR3 is 12 residues. Germline V gives CDR1 DFQATT, CDR2 SNEGSKA (reference sequence). Trimming shortened V by 6 bases and J by 7 bases, and 16 bases separated the two germline ends.

This clonotype was counted many times. V and J are TRBV10-3 and TRBJ1-5; D is ambiguous. This CDR3 has 14 amino acids. V gave up 3 bases and J gave up 0 bases, with 6 bases separating them. Germline CDR1 reads ENHRY; CDR2 reads SYGVKD. In DNA form, the CDR3 reads TGTGCCATCAGTGAAGGACTTAGCAATCAGCCCCAGCATTTT. Amino acids: CAISEGLSNQPQHF.

This clonotype was recorded many times. The chain combines TRBV10-2 with TRBJ2-7; D might be TRBD1 (5 bases). Trimming left V 4 bases short and J 3 bases short, with 7 bases between. This CDR3 comprises 12 residues. Germline V gives CDR1 WSHSY, CDR2 SAAADI. The CDR3 DNA is TGCGCCAGCAGTGGGCAGGGCTACGAGCAGTACTTC. As protein: CASSGQGYEQYF.